This T cell receptor (beta chain) emerged from a study of cytomegalovirus exposure and HLA in healthy donors. This clone has a handful of counts. Antigen specificity is unknown. Deletions cut 4 bases from V and 4 bases from J, with 20 bases between. The CDR3 has 16 residues. Germline CDR1 is SEHNR and CDR2 is FQNEAQ (reference sequence). Findings and limits, study-wide: Other equally common chains were less clonally expanded than HLA-associated TCR beta chains, a later analysis showed. Researchers reported that a few CMV-associated chains were confirmed in vitro as CMV antigen-specific. Most TCR beta V segments were productive about 87% or about 30% of the time in an earlier analysis.

The PCR had 60 Vbeta and 13 Jbeta primers. In the authors' methods: Per a later analysis, the number of unique TCR beta chains was about 78 million, of which 9 million to 14 million were shared. Sequencing was performed with immunoSEQ multiplex PCR; in TCRdb, only in-frame clones are kept and a portion is missing. The DNA was the basis for D and trimming; V, J and clone size are from that table. Of about 110,000 clones listed, approximately 83% were seen once; the top ten hold about 1.7%. The sample taken for sequencing was PBMCs. The rearrangement links TRBV7-9 to TRBJ2-7, with D maybe TRBD1 (6 bases). This clonotype was obtained from a man aged 40-55 years in good health and CMV-seronegative. The CDR3 sequence is CASSSHRVGIDYEQYF. CDR3 nucleotides: TGTGCCAGCAGCTCACACAGGGTGGGAATCGATTACGAGCAGTACTTC.